This TCR beta chain is from a study of beta chain features in type 1 diabetes (dated by TCRdb to about 2018). Study-wide context: No differences in mean age, gender distribution, total cell number or subset yield were found between patients and healthy donors. A total of 90 million to 120 million sorted cells were examined across all samples, and a strong correlation was observed between cell number per subset and RNA yield. The study compared TCRB repertoires of sorted circulating CD4+ T cell subsets between recently diagnosed type 1 diabetes patients and matched healthy donors. Naive and central memory subsets were obtained from all 30 or so donors, but regulatory and stem cell-like memory subsets were isolated from only 8 patients and roughly eight healthy donors.

This clone was detected a few times. The antigen it binds to is not known. Base qualities were left out, and no much larger clone turns up one base away. Overall study results and their limits: The naive, central memory and regulatory TCRB repertoires appeared to resemble one another more closely among patients than among healthy donors. A moderate but significant shortening of TCRB CDR3 length was observed in type 1 diabetes patients in all four CD4+ subsets. Patients with type 1 diabetes made fewer insertions and deleted more nucleotides at VDJ recombination sites, implying thymic rearrangement abnormalities. Sequencing cDNA rather than genomic DNA could over-represent highly expressing activated cells, although activation and CD3 levels did not differ between groups. HLA sub-analyses involved small numbers of individuals, so any influence of HLA type on TCRB rearrangement remained unresolved. Shorter templates might have been favored by PCR, but patient and control samples were amplified and corrected together, so both groups would have been affected equally by any skew.

Each donor gave one peripheral blood draw, averaging approximately 110 mL, which was collected into heparinised tubes. A BD FACSAria II and a panel including CD45RO, CCR7, CD25, CD127, CD95 and CD27 were used to sort naive, central memory, regulatory and stem cell-like memory CD4+ T cells. Every sorted population had a purity above 95%. PBMCs were isolated immediately by Lymphoprep density gradient centrifugation and stained directly without culture. So that batch effects would be minimized, each experiment stained and sorted samples in pairs, pairing one healthy donor with one patient. The High Capacity cDNA Reverse Transcription Kit was used to reverse transcribe all of the isolated RNA, meaning that expressed TCRB transcripts were what got sequenced. Deep immunoSEQ sequencing was applied to naive, central memory and regulatory T cell samples, giving an average of about 3.4 million total reads per sample. Sorted cells were lysed in RLT buffer and RNA was extracted with DNase-treated RNeasy Micro or Mini kits, depending on cell number. Each cell subset was processed on its own to prevent cross-contamination, while patient and healthy donor samples were processed together. The immunoSEQ multiplex PCR was used to amplify TCRB sequences from cDNA, generating 87-bp fragments that spanned the CDR3 region. Sequencing of the amplicons was done on the Illumina HiSeq platform. The authors processed their data as follows. Synthetic template baselines were used to correct PCR bias computationally, reads within Hamming distance 2 were collapsed together, and singletons that could not be merged were discarded. Reads were aligned against IMGT to assign V, D and J genes, CDR3 length and insertions or deletions at six rearrangement sites. Within each subset, clonotype counts were normalized to the number of sorted cells before true diversity and Gini coefficients were calculated with the tcR R package. Repertoire sharing was quantified using the overlap coefficient calculated on TCRB nucleotide sequences. TCRdb holds this immuneACCESS table with in-frame rearrangements only. Some clones are missing; in checked studies, unresolved V genes explain under half, and the rest has no known cause. Clone size and the V and J calls come from that table; the DNA yielded D and trimming. In all, the sample holds approximately 150,000 clones, and roughly 10% of those were seen once. The ten largest make up over 0.6% of the sample.

Per the germline V gene (reference sequence), SEHNR is the CDR1 and FQNEAQ is the CDR2. From the cysteine through the phenylalanine, the CDR3 covers 14 amino acids. Only the CDR3 DNA stays, 42 bases, in frame from base 1. The germline V and J ends show losses of 4 bases and 4 bases respectively, and no gene match explains 5 bases of the junction. Rearrangement joined TRBV7-9 to TRBJ1-2; the junction holds 8 bases that match TRBD1. This receptor was taken from a man aged 25-45 years with type 1 diabetes. What was sequenced was central memory CD4+ T cells from blood. The encoded CDR3 is CASSSRDRTYGYTF. The bases are TGTGCCAGCAGCTCCCGGGACAGGACCTATGGCTACACCTTC.